One and the same sample provided the 6 T cell receptor beta chains below, sequenced in a study of regulatory T cells in long-lasting Graves disease. As to time point: persistent/refractory GD, antithyroid drugs over 5 years with positive TRAb. Extracted RNA from PBMCs served as the source of the TCR library. In building TCR beta libraries, iRepertoire HTBI primers were used together with Arm-PCR of CDR3 regions. TCRdb processed the multiplex PCR reads anew with MiXCR; each CDR3 protein has one entry. The table includes 600,000 to 850,000 distinct CDR3 sequences, about 30% detected once. The specimen was peripheral blood mononuclear cells (PBMCs), collected when the disease was refractory, from a patient treated with antithyroid drugs. These receptors came from a female donor with Graves disease.

Only a few counts were recorded for this clonotype. The chain links TRBV6-2 or TRBV6-3 to TRBJ1-3; weak D call: TRBD1 (6 bases). Germline assignment: CDR1 MNHEY and CDR2 SVGEGT. The CDR3 is 14 amino acids. Trimming took off 5 bases at V and 3 bases at J, with 11 bases between the two ends. In nucleotides, the CDR3 is TGTGCCAGCAGTGCGGACAGAATTGGAAACACCATATATTTT. Residues: CASSADRIGNTIYF.

The rearrangement uses TRBV27 and TRBJ1-1, with 8 bases lining up with TRBD1. Unmatched junction bases numbered 13, after V lost 5 bases and J lost 11 bases. Germline V gene sequence: CDR1 MNHEY, CDR2 SMNVEV (reference sequence). The CDR3 runs to 14 residues. The DNA of the CDR3 is TGTGCCAGCAGTACCCTTCCAGGGGGCACAAAGGCTTTCTTT. Encoded protein: CASSTLPGGTKAFF.

The chain uses TRBV18 and TRBJ1-1; TRBD1 matches at 11 bases. Germline V lookup: CDR1 KGHSH, CDR2 LQKENI. The CDR3 has 15 amino acids. Germline trimming cut 6 bases from V and 6 bases from J; bases unmatched to any gene: 9. CDR3 amino acids: CASSRTGQGASEAFF. CDR3 coding DNA: TGTGCCAGCTCTCGTACTGGACAGGGGGCTTCTGAAGCTTTCTTT.

The chain has TRBV3-1 and TRBJ1-2, with D perhaps TRBD1 (5 bases). Germline-derived CDR1 and CDR2 are LGHDT and YNNKEL (reference sequence). Trimming cost V 1 base and J 2 bases, with 23 bases left between them. The CDR3 loop spans 19 amino acids. The CDR3: CASSQGGWGTRPANYGYTF. The CDR3, as DNA: TGTGCCAGCAGCCAAGGGGGGTGGGGCACACGACCTGCAAACTATGGCTACACCTTC.

This clonotype was recorded a few times. The V and J genes are TRBV7-9 and TRBJ2-7, with D tentatively TRBD2 (7 bases). Trimming cost V 3 bases and J 9 bases, with 30 bases left between them. This CDR3 comprises 18 residues. The germline CDR1 and CDR2 sequences are SEHNR and FQNEAQ (reference sequence). The CDR3 loop reads CASSLQLQFGGQSLGQYF. CDR3 in DNA: TGTGCCAGCAGCTTGCAACTACAGTTCGGGGGGCAGTCGCTAGGGCAGTACTTC.

This clonotype occurred a few times. The V call is TRBV6-9, the J call TRBJ1-4; tentative D call: TRBD1 (6 bases). V was clipped by 4 bases and J by 0 bases, with 15 bases between them. The germline V gene has CDR1 MNHGY and CDR2 SVAAGI. The CDR3 consists of 17 residues. CDR3: CASSLATGPATNEKLFF. The DNA of the CDR3 is TGTGCCAGCAGTTTAGCAACAGGGCCCGCAACTAATGAAAAACTGTTTTTT.